A single sample is the source of the 26 T cell receptor beta chains below, sequenced in a study of blood T cells in healthy people across ages. With a J-beta primer mix and a sample-barcoded 5' primer, a second PCR ran roughly 6 to 11 cycles. From the 5' RACE reads, TCRdb called clonotypes with MiXCR, one entry per CDR3 protein. The repertoire consists of fewer than 1,200,000 distinct CDR3 sequences, with 20% to 25% occurring once and the leading ten covering approximately 0.71%. The sample was also reused in another study, on T cells of mothers and their children.

The sequenced sample consisted of blood. Receptors originate from a girl aged 2-10 years in good health.

This clonotype was seen a handful of times. An end of the junction differs from the germline gene, which may be a read error. CDR3 amino acids: CSTSYGGGYTF. The CDR3, as DNA: TGCAGTACTAGTTACGGAGGAGGCTACACCTTC. This rearrangement joins TRBV20-1 to TRBJ1-2, with D uncertain. The germline CDR1 and CDR2 sequences are DFQATT and SNEGSKA (reference sequence). CDR3 length: 11 amino acids.

This clonotype was picked up a small number of times. The chain is built from TRBV2 and TRBJ2-1; D unresolved. Looked up from germline, CDR1 is SNHLY and CDR2 is FYNNEI. This CDR3 comprises 15 residues. V gave up 4 bases and J gave up 7 bases, with 17 bases separating them. The CDR3 DNA sequence: TGTGCCAGCAGTGCGCCGGGCGGTACTAAGAATGAGCAGTTCTTC. This translates into CASSAPGGTKNEQFF. The full variable domain, its missing parts supplied by reference TRBV2 and TRBJ2-1, is EPEVTQTPSHQVTQMGQEVILRCVPISNHLYFYWYRQILGQKVEFLVSFYNNEISEKSEIFDDQFSVERPDGSNFTLKIRSTKLEDSAMYFCASSAPGGTKNEQFFGPGTRLTVL.

The CDR3 loop reads CSALRTGRGEKLFF. The CDR3 nucleotides read TGCAGTGCACTCCGGACAGGGAGAGGTGAAAAACTGTTTTTT. This sequence joins TRBV20-1 and TRBJ1-4; 8 bases are shared with TRBD1. The germline CDR1 and CDR2 sequences are DFQATT and SNEGSKA (reference sequence). The CDR3 totals 14 residues. Trimming at V came to 6 bases and at J to 7 bases, leaving 10 bases not matched to a gene.

V usage is TRBV18 and J usage is TRBJ2-1; D is perhaps TRBD1 (5 bases). The CDR3 runs 15 residues. Germline CDR1 KGHSH, CDR2 LQKENI. V was pared by 6 bases and J by 7 bases, with 19 bases between. DNA for the CDR3: TGTGCCAGCTCCCCTATGACAGTTTCATATAATGAGCAGTTCTTC. Translation: CASSPMTVSYNEQFF.

This clonotype was counted a few times. One junction end disagrees with the germline gene, perhaps due to a read error. This CDR3 is CSAPPRGLNTEAFF. The CDR3 DNA reads TGTAGTGCCCCCCCGCGGGGACTGAACACTGAAGCTTTCTTT. The chain uses TRBV20-1 and TRBJ1-1; TRBD1 is a possible D gene (5 bases). Germline V gene lookup returns CDR1 DFQATT and CDR2 SNEGSKA (reference sequence). This CDR3 spans 14 amino acids.

J is TRBJ2-2 and V is TRBV29-1, with D perhaps matching TRBD1 (5 bases). Germline values: CDR1 SQVTM, CDR2 ANQGSEA. V dropped 6 bases and J dropped 6 bases, with 11 bases sitting between them. This CDR3 contains 12 residues. CDR3 DNA sequence: TGCAGCGTCCCCTGGGGCCCCGGGGAGCTGTTTTTT. The encoded protein is CSVPWGPGELFF.

The V gene is TRBV7-9, the J gene TRBJ2-7; tentative D call: TRBD1 (5 bases). The V end lost 4 bases, the J end lost 12 bases, and 22 bases lay between the germline ends. Germline V gene lookup returns CDR1 SEHNR and CDR2 FQNEAQ (reference sequence). The CDR3 covers 14 residues. DNA of the CDR3: TGTGCCAGCAGCTCCCCGACAGCTCCTTACGAGGTGTACTTC. Amino acids: CASSSPTAPYEVYF. Looking up the rest from reference TRBV7-9 and TRBJ2-7 gives the full variable domain: DTGVSQNPRHKITKRGQNVTFRCDPISEHNRLYWYRQTLGQGPEFLTYFQNEAQLEKSRLLSDRFSAERPKGSFSTLEIQRTEQGDSAMYLCASSSPTAPYEVYFGPGTRLTVT.

The chain is built from TRBV27 and TRBJ2-3, with 10 bases aligning to TRBD1. V lost 5 bases and J lost 4; bases outside the gene matches: 18. The length of the CDR3 is 19 residues. The V gene's germline CDR1 is MNHEY and CDR2 SMNVEV (reference sequence). CDR3 in amino acids: CASSQGQGRAFGPADTQYF. In DNA, the CDR3 is TGTGCCAGCAGTCAGGGACAGGGGAGGGCGTTCGGTCCGGCAGATACGCAGTATTTT.

The chain recombines TRBV7-2 with TRBJ2-5; maybe TRBD2 (5 bases). Trimming left V 8 bases short and J 4 bases short, with 14 bases between. This CDR3 has 13 amino acids. CDR1 is SGHTA, CDR2 FQGNSA, per germline. The CDR3 coding sequence is TGTGCCAGCGGTCGGGGAACCAGAGAGACCCAGTACTTC. Translation: CASGRGTRETQYF.

This clonotype was seen more than once but under ten times. The chain is built from TRBV25-1 and TRBJ1-1; D gene ambiguous. V lost 5 bases and J 11 bases, leaving 15 bases between the germline ends. This CDR3 has 12 residues. Germline CDR1 reads MGHDK; CDR2 reads SYGVNS. The CDR3 nucleotides read TGTGCCAGCAGTCAAACTCCTCGGAGGGCTTTCTTT. It encodes CASSQTPRRAFF.

This clonotype was detected a few times. The CDR3 region has the DNA TGCAGTGCCAGCCCGCCGGTCGACCCTGGACTGGATGGCTACACCTTC. Its translation is CSASPPVDPGLDGYTF. The rearrangement links TRBV20-1 to TRBJ1-2; D not certain. The CDR3 is 16 residues long. Trimming removed 6 bases at V and 6 bases at J, with 26 bases between. The germline gives CDR1 DFQATT, CDR2 SNEGSKA (reference sequence).

In this sample, this clonotype turned up a few times. At one boundary the junction diverges from the germline segment, which might be a read error. V gene TRBV15 combines with J gene TRBJ1-2; D ambiguous. The CDR3 is made up of 16 amino acids. Germline V lookup: CDR1 LNHNV, CDR2 YYDKDF (reference sequence). The CDR3 protein is CATSRDHHPDNDGYTF. DNA for the CDR3: TGTGCCACCAGCAGAGATCATCATCCTGATAACGATGGCTACACCTTC.

This clonotype was detected only a few times. The V call is TRBV29-1, the J call TRBJ1-2; TRBD1 is a possible D gene (6 bases). The germline V and J ends were trimmed by 6 bases and 8 bases, with 25 bases remaining between them. Germline CDR1 SQVTM, CDR2 ANQGSEA. The CDR3 is made up of 15 amino acids. CDR3 region: CSVRGGTGKYEGYTF. The CDR3 coding sequence is TGCAGCGTCCGAGGGGGGACGGGAAAATACGAGGGCTACACCTTC.

V and J are TRBV6-5 and TRBJ2-7; TRBD1 matches 9 bases. After removal of 0 bases from V and 4 bases from J, the junction contained 4 bases not matched to a gene. The germline V gene has CDR1 MNHEY and CDR2 SVGAGI. This CDR3 is built from 15 residues. Written as DNA, the CDR3 is TGTGCCAGCAGTTACTCGATTGGGACAGGGTACGAGCAGTACTTC. This encodes CASSYSIGTGYEQYF.

This chain joins TRBV28 and TRBJ2-5; possibly TRBD1 for D (5 bases). Germline CDR1 and CDR2: MDHEN and SYDVKM. The CDR3 length is 14 residues. V gave up 6 bases and J gave up 1 base, with 12 bases separating them. CDR3 sequence (DNA): TGTGCCAGCAGCTACAGGACGATCCAAGAGACCCAGTACTTC. Translation gives CASSYRTIQETQYF. Looking up the rest from reference TRBV28 and TRBJ2-5 gives the full variable domain: DVKVTQSSRYLVKRTGEKVFLECVQDMDHENMFWYRQDPGLGLRLIYFSYDVKMKEKGDIPEGYSVSREKKERFSLILESASTNQTSMYLCASSYRTIQETQYFGPGTRLLVL.

This clonotype was detected a few times. The chain combines TRBV25-1 with TRBJ2-1; TRBD2 agrees at 9 bases. The J call may be incorrect, as the DNA end agrees better with TRBJ2-5. The CDR3 has 16 residues. Germline CDR1 reads MGHDK; CDR2 reads SYGVNS. CDR3 coding DNA: TGTGCCAGCAGTTACCGAGGACTAGCGCGAGGGGAGACCCAGTACTTC. Protein sequence: CASSYRGLARGETQYF.

A few counts support this clonotype. This rearrangement joins TRBV6-2 or TRBV6-3 to TRBJ2-5; the D is unclear. Germline V gene lookup returns CDR1 MNHEY and CDR2 SVGEGT. CDR3 length equals 14 residues. V lost 2 bases, J lost 4 bases, and 11 bases lay in between. CDR3 bases: TGTGCCAGCAGTTACCTCGCCGTTGGAGAGACCCAGTACTTC. It encodes CASSYLAVGETQYF.

The rearrangement uses TRBV7-2 and TRBJ2-7; TRBD2 aligns across 10 bases. The CDR3 is made up of 16 amino acids. V lost 4 bases to trimming and J lost 2 bases; unmatched junction nucleotides: 8. Germline values: CDR1 SGHTA, CDR2 FQGNSA. CDR3 coding DNA: TGTGCCAGCAGCTACGTAGCGGGAGGCGCCCCCTACGAGCAGTACTTC. Protein product: CASSYVAGGAPYEQYF.

The V and J genes are TRBV11-2 and TRBJ2-5, with a possible D match to TRBD2 (6 bases). This CDR3 region has 14 residues. Germline CDR1 and CDR2: SGHAT and FQNNGV. Trimming left V 5 bases short and J 4 bases short, with 14 bases between. The chain's CDR3 is CASSLLEGVETQYF. In nucleotides, the CDR3 is TGTGCCAGCAGCCTGCTGGAGGGCGTAGAGACCCAGTACTTC. The full variable domain, in which reference TRBV11-2 and TRBJ2-5 provide the parts outside the CDR3, is EAGVAQSPRYKIIEKRQSVAFWCNPISGHATLYWYQQILGQGPKLLIQFQNNGVVDDSQLPKDRFSAERLKGVDSTLKIQPAKLEDSAVYLCASSLLEGVETQYFGPGTRLLVL.

V gene TRBV5-1 combines with J gene TRBJ2-5, with D hard to call. TRBJ2-7 matches the DNA end more closely, so the J call is doubtful. Germline V gene data show CDR1 as SGHRS and CDR2 as YFSETQ. The CDR3 extends over 16 amino acids. The DNA for the CDR3 is TGCGCCAGCAGCTTGGACTTGGCAGGCGCTTCCTACGAGCAGTACTTC. It translates to CASSLDLAGASYEQYF.

The genes are TRBV29-1 and TRBJ1-2; 7 bases match TRBD1. V dropped 5 bases and J dropped 3; count of bases not matched to a gene: 6. The CDR3 extends over 13 amino acids. Germline loops: CDR1 SQVTM, CDR2 ANQGSEA. The CDR3 sequence: CSVQPGTDYGYTF. CDR3 DNA: TGCAGCGTTCAACCGGGGACAGACTATGGCTACACCTTC.

This clonotype turned up a few times. V is TRBV18 and J is TRBJ2-5, with a possible D match to TRBD2 (6 bases). The end of the DNA fits TRBJ2-7 better, so the J call may be wrong. CDR1 is KGHSH and CDR2 is LQKENI in the germline V gene. This CDR3 is built from 14 residues. As DNA, the CDR3 is TGTGCCAGCTCGCGAATGGAGGGAAACTACGAGCAGTACTTC. This translates into CASSRMEGNYEQYF.

This clonotype has more than one count but fewer than ten. This chain connects TRBV5-5 to TRBJ2-5, with 8 bases fitting TRBD2. With 4 bases clipped from V and 9 bases from J, the junction kept 5 bases outside the gene matches. Germline V CDR1 and CDR2: SGHKS, YYEKEE (reference sequence). The length of the CDR3 is 12 residues. The CDR3 spells CASSRGGRAQYF. CDR3 DNA: TGTGCCAGCAGCCGGGGGGGGAGGGCCCAGTACTTC.

This clonotype has only a few counts. The rearrangement links TRBV5-1 to TRBJ2-5; D uncertain. The V gene lost 5 bases and the J gene lost 5 bases, with 13 bases spanning the gap. Germline loops: CDR1 SGHRS, CDR2 YFSETQ. This CDR3 is 13 amino acids long. The CDR3 loop reads CASRSSYTETQYF. As DNA, the CDR3 is TGCGCCAGCAGATCCAGCTATACGGAGACCCAGTACTTC.

The V gene is TRBV12-3 or TRBV12-4, the J gene TRBJ2-5; D assignment may be TRBD1 or TRBD2 (5 bases each). With the DNA end fitting TRBJ2-7 better, the J assignment may be wrong. The length of the CDR3 is 14 residues. The CDR3 sequence: CASSLVGPGYEQYF. In nucleotides, the CDR3 is TGTGCCAGCAGTTTGGTGGGACCTGGGTACGAGCAGTACTTC.

This clonotype was detected only a few times. The genes are TRBV6-1 and TRBJ2-1; D uncertain. Trimming left V 3 bases short and J 7 bases short, with 4 bases between. CDR3 size: 11 residues. CDR1 MNHNS and CDR2 SASEGT come from the germline V gene. The CDR3 loop is CASSDWNEQFF. The DNA for the CDR3 is TGTGCCAGCAGTGACTGGAATGAGCAGTTCTTC.